Each of the 27 T cell receptor beta chains below was sequenced from the same sample in a study of blood T cell repertoires in COVID-19. Sequencing was performed with immunoSEQ multiplex PCR; in TCRdb, only in-frame clones are kept and a portion is missing. The data contain under 300,000 clones, about nine tenths of them singletons. Source material: PBMCs or T cells enriched from blood (not recorded which). These receptors all come from a woman between 50 and 59 years old who had recovered from COVID-19.

V usage is TRBV7-2 and J usage is TRBJ2-7; no clear D gene. The CDR3 has 14 amino acids. Trimming removed 3 bases at V and 5 bases at J, with 14 bases between. CDR1 SGHTA and CDR2 FQGNSA come from the germline V gene. CDR3 protein: CASSFIAPFNEQYF. CDR3 DNA: TGTGCCAGCAGCTTTATAGCCCCCTTTAACGAGCAGTACTTC. The full variable domain, completed using reference TRBV7-2 and TRBJ2-7, is GAGVSQSPSNKVTEKGKDVELRCDPISGHTALYWYRQSLGQGLEFLIYFQGNSAPDKSGLPSDRFSAERTGGSVSTLTIQRTQQEDSAVYLCASSFIAPFNEQYFGPGTRLTVT.

The chain has TRBV7-9 and TRBJ2-2, with D hard to call. Germline V gene data show CDR1 as SEHNR and CDR2 as FQNEAQ (reference sequence). The CDR3 covers 13 residues. V was shortened by 8 bases and J by 1 base, with 8 bases between the two germline ends. The CDR3 DNA reads as TGTGCCAGCTCCCTAAGGAACACCGGGGAGCTGTTTTTT. Its protein is CASSLRNTGELFF.

This chain connects TRBV7-2 to TRBJ2-1; D is possibly TRBD1 (6 bases). The CDR3 covers 17 residues. V shed 5 bases and J shed 4 bases, with 21 bases lying between them. CDR1 is SGHTA, CDR2 FQGNSA, per germline. CDR3 coding DNA: TGTGCCAGCAGCCTCAAGCAGAGGTGGGGGCCTTACAATGAGCAGTTCTTC. This translates into CASSLKQRWGPYNEQFF.

The CDR3 loop reads CASSRTGQEIYEQYF. The CDR3 DNA reads TGTGCCAGCAGCCGAACAGGACAGGAAATCTACGAGCAGTACTTC. The V gene is TRBV11-2, the J gene TRBJ2-7; 7 positions match TRBD1. Germline CDR1 and CDR2: SGHAT and FQNNGV. The ends lost 5 bases at V and 3 bases at J; junction bases unmatched: 10. The CDR3 has 15 residues.

This rearrangement joins TRBV7-3 to TRBJ2-5; TRBD2 matches 7 bases. Unmatched junction bases numbered 4, after V lost 3 bases and J lost 3 bases. Looked up from germline, CDR1 is SGHTA and CDR2 is FQGTGA. The CDR3 covers 14 residues. This CDR3 is CASSLGGRKETQYF. CDR3 nucleotides: TGTGCCAGCAGCTTGGGCGGGAGAAAAGAGACCCAGTACTTC.

The chain links TRBV19 to TRBJ1-4; no firm D call. This CDR3 has 15 amino acids. V was trimmed by 5 bases and J by 8 bases, leaving 18 bases between them. Germline values: CDR1 LNHDA, CDR2 SQIVND (reference sequence). CDR3 sequence (DNA): TGTGCCAGTAGTCCCCTCGAAGGCGGAGGCGAAAAACTGTTTTTT. Encoded protein: CASSPLEGGGEKLFF.

The rearrangement uses TRBV30 and TRBJ1-1; the D is unclear. CDR3 length equals 12 residues. V gave up 0 bases and J gave up 0 bases, with 2 bases separating them. CDR1 is GTSNPN and CDR2 is SVGIG in the germline V gene (reference sequence). Here the CDR3 DNA reads TGTGCCTGGAGTGTCATGAACACTGAAGCTTTCTTT. Its translation is CAWSVMNTEAFF.

This chain joins TRBV30 and TRBJ2-7, with D perhaps TRBD1 (5 bases). From germline, CDR1 is GTSNPN and CDR2 SVGIG (reference sequence). This CDR3 comprises 14 residues. The V and J ends lost 1 base and 7 bases respectively, with 17 bases between them. CDR3 nucleotides: TGTGCCTGGAGTGGGGGCTTCTATCTCGGGGAGCAGTACTTC. As protein: CAWSGGFYLGEQYF. The entire variable domain, with the rest obtained from reference TRBV30 and TRBJ2-7, is as follows: SQTIHQWPATLVQPVGSPLSLECTVEGTSNPNLYWYRQAAGRGLQLLFYSVGIGQISSEVPQNLSASRPQDRQFILSSKKLLLSDSGFYLCAWSGGFYLGEQYFGPGTRLTVT.

CDR3 in amino acids: CAWGGRGWSTNEKLFF. The CDR3 DNA is TGTGCCTGGGGGGGGAGGGGGTGGTCGACTAATGAAAAACTGTTTTTT. This chain connects TRBV30 to TRBJ1-4; D is perhaps TRBD1 (6 bases). This CDR3 contains 16 residues. V lost 5 bases to trimming and J lost 2 bases, with 18 bases between them. Germline CDR1 GTSNPN, CDR2 SVGIG (reference sequence).

This chain joins TRBV14 and TRBJ2-5; TRBD1 is a possible D gene (6 bases). The CDR3 runs 17 residues. V lost 4 bases and J lost 1, with 19 bases in between. Germline-derived CDR1 and CDR2 are SGHDN and FVKESK. CDR3: CASSPGTYGGVQETQYF. CDR3 DNA: TGTGCCAGCAGCCCCGGGACATACGGCGGTGTCCAAGAGACCCAGTACTTC.

The chain employs TRBV3-1 (or the pseudogene TRBV3-2) and TRBJ1-2; 7 nucleotides line up with TRBD1. This CDR3 is 13 amino acids long. Trimming at V came to 10 bases and at J to 7 bases, leaving 12 bases not matched to a gene. CDR1 is LGHDT and CDR2 is YNNKEL in the germline V gene (reference sequence). The CDR3 loop is CATAHTGAAGYTF. DNA for the CDR3: TGTGCCACCGCACACACAGGGGCCGCTGGCTACACCTTC.

J is TRBJ2-3 and V is TRBV7-2; a weak D match, TRBD2 (6 bases). Trimming shortened V by 8 bases and J by 7 bases, and 25 bases separated the two germline ends. Germline CDR1 is SGHTA and CDR2 is FQGNSA. This CDR3 has 16 residues. For the CDR3, the DNA is TGTGCCAGCGGAAGAGGGACTTCCGCTTCGGATTATACGCAGTATTTT. This codes for CASGRGTSASDYTQYF.

The V gene is TRBV28, the J gene TRBJ1-2; tentative D call: TRBD1 (6 bases). The germline V and J ends were trimmed by 5 bases and 1 base, with 8 bases remaining between them. There are 13 residues in the CDR3. Germline V gene data show CDR1 as MDHEN and CDR2 as SYDVKM. CDR3 nucleotides: TGTGCCAGCAGTGGACAGAATAACTATGGCTACACCTTC. It translates to CASSGQNNYGYTF.

The CDR3 region is CAWSASRDQPQHF. CDR3 in DNA: TGTGCCTGGAGTGCCTCGCGGGATCAGCCCCAGCATTTT. The genes are TRBV30 and TRBJ1-5; D unclear. This CDR3 comprises 13 residues. CDR1 and CDR2 from the germline V gene are GTSNPN and SVGIG (reference sequence). The V end lost 1 base, the J end lost 5 bases, and 9 bases lay between the germline ends.

The chain has TRBV7-2 and TRBJ2-2, with 8 positions matching TRBD2. With 4 bases clipped from V and 6 bases from J, the junction kept 7 bases outside the gene matches. Looked up from germline, CDR1 is SGHTA and CDR2 is FQGNSA. This CDR3 is 15 amino acids long. The CDR3 DNA reads as TGTGCCAGCAGCTCAAGCGGGAGTTGGGCCGGGGAGCTGTTTTTT. Amino acid sequence: CASSSSGSWAGELFF.

In DNA form, the CDR3 reads TGTGCCAGCAGCCTTCCAGGGGTTGGGTTTCGGGAGCTGTTTTTT. Translated: CASSLPGVGFRELFF. The J gene is TRBJ2-2, the V gene TRBV7-9; possible D gene TRBD1, 6 bases. The V gene lost 5 bases and the J gene lost 9 bases, with 19 bases spanning the gap. CDR1 and CDR2 from the germline V gene are SEHNR and FQNEAQ (reference sequence). The CDR3 sequence is 15 residues long. Combining the CDR3 with reference TRBV7-9 and TRBJ2-2 gives the whole variable domain DTGVSQNPRHKITKRGQNVTFRCDPISEHNRLYWYRQTLGQGPEFLTYFQNEAQLEKSRLLSDRFSAERPKGSFSTLEIQRTEQGDSAMYLCASSLPGVGFRELFFGEGSRLTVL.

The V gene is TRBV6-5, the J gene TRBJ1-2; D gene unclear. Trimming cost V 0 bases and J 4 bases, with 12 bases left between them. The CDR3 extends over 15 amino acids. Germline assignment: CDR1 MNHEY and CDR2 SVGAGI. The CDR3 DNA reads TGTGCCAGCAGTTACTCGGTAGACATTATCTATGGCTACACCTTC. It specifies CASSYSVDIIYGYTF.

The chain carries TRBV21-1 and TRBJ1-5; TRBD1 is taken as the D call from the table, unchecked against the DNA. TRBV21-1 is an annotated pseudogene. The CDR3 runs to 18 residues. The CDR3 bases are TGTGCCAGCACCCCCCGGGACAGGGGGCTGCGTAGCAATCAGCCCCAGCATTTT. This translates into CASTPRDRGLRSNQPQHF.

This chain connects TRBV27 to TRBJ2-3; TRBD2 agrees at 11 bases. V was pared by 3 bases and J by 4 bases, with 6 bases of the junction left unmatched. Germline-derived CDR1 and CDR2 are MNHEY and SMNVEV (reference sequence). The CDR3 spans 16 residues. The CDR3 region is CASSFRLAGMADTQYF. The CDR3 DNA is TGTGCCAGCAGTTTTAGACTAGCGGGAATGGCAGATACGCAGTATTTT.

This chain joins TRBV6-5 and TRBJ2-5; 8 positions match TRBD1. This CDR3 spans 14 amino acids. Germline CDR1 reads MNHEY; CDR2 reads SVGAGI. The V gene end was trimmed by 7 bases and the J gene end by 4 bases; junction bases not matched to a gene: 8. This CDR3 is CASTRGTGGETQYF. The CDR3 DNA is TGTGCCAGCACCAGGGGGACAGGTGGAGAGACCCAGTACTTC.

The genes are TRBV7-2 and TRBJ2-2; 14 nucleotides line up with TRBD2. Germline assignment: CDR1 SGHTA and CDR2 FQGNSA. The V gene end was trimmed by 4 bases and the J gene end by 6 bases; junction bases not matched to a gene: 1. The CDR3 has 15 amino acids. CDR3 sequence reads: CASSSGLAGAGELFF. The CDR3 DNA sequence: TGTGCCAGCAGCTCGGGACTAGCGGGAGCCGGGGAGCTGTTTTTT.

This sequence joins TRBV5-6 and TRBJ2-2; D is possibly TRBD2 (5 bases). With 1 base removed from V and 5 bases from J, the gap between germline ends came to 12 bases. Germline lookup yields CDR1 SGHDT and CDR2 YYEEEE. The CDR3 contains 15 residues. This chain's CDR3 is CASSLRAWRTGELFF. In nucleotides, the CDR3 is TGTGCCAGCAGCTTGAGGGCTTGGAGGACCGGGGAGCTGTTTTTT.

The chain joins TRBV5-1 to TRBJ2-7; 8 bases fit TRBD1. The CDR3 is 14 amino acids. V gave up 3 bases and J gave up 2 bases; unmatched junction bases: 4. CDR1 SGHRS and CDR2 YFSETQ come from the germline V gene. CDR3 nucleotide sequence: TGCGCCAGCAGCTCGGGACAGGAGCCCTACGAGCAGTACTTC. Translated, it gives CASSSGQEPYEQYF.

The V gene is TRBV4-1, the J gene TRBJ1-5; TRBD1 matches at 7 bases. There are 14 residues in the CDR3. The V and J ends lost 4 bases and 5 bases, in that order; junction bases with no gene match: 5. Germline V gene lookup returns CDR1 MGHRA and CDR2 YSYEKL. Here the CDR3 reads CASSPRQGDQPQHF. The CDR3 coding sequence is TGCGCCAGCAGCCCGAGACAGGGTGATCAGCCCCAGCATTTT.

This clone has just a few counts. V is TRBV27 and J is TRBJ2-3, with TRBD2 matching over 8 bases. After removal of 6 bases from V and 2 bases from J, the junction contained 1 base not matched to a gene. This CDR3 is 13 amino acids long. The germline V gene encodes CDR1 MNHEY and CDR2 SMNVEV (reference sequence). In nucleotides, the CDR3 is TGTGCCAGCAGACTAGCGGCCACAGATACGCAGTATTTT. Protein sequence: CASRLAATDTQYF.

J is TRBJ1-4 and V is TRBV21-1; the D call TRBD1 from the table was never checked on the DNA. TRBV21-1 is noted as a pseudogene. The CDR3 consists of 21 residues. CDR3 bases: TGTGCCAGCAGCAACTACTATCCGCCAAGGAATAAGGGGCCGGCTAATGAAAAACTGTTTTTT. Translation gives CASSNYYPPRNKGPANEKLFF.

The genes are TRBV7-9 and TRBJ2-1, with 11 nucleotides matching TRBD2. V gave up 5 bases and J gave up 5 bases; unmatched junction bases: 8. The length of the CDR3 is 16 residues. Germline-derived CDR1 and CDR2 are SEHNR and FQNEAQ (reference sequence). The CDR3 coding sequence is TGTGCCAGCAGCGCCATAGCGGGAGGGCTAAACAATGAGCAGTTCTTC. Translated: CASSAIAGGLNNEQFF. Full variable domain (remainder filled in from reference TRBV7-9 and TRBJ2-1): DTGVSQNPRHKITKRGQNVTFRCDPISEHNRLYWYRQTLGQGPEFLTYFQNEAQLEKSRLLSDRFSAERPKGSFSTLEIQRTEQGDSAMYLCASSAIAGGLNNEQFFGPGTRLTVL.